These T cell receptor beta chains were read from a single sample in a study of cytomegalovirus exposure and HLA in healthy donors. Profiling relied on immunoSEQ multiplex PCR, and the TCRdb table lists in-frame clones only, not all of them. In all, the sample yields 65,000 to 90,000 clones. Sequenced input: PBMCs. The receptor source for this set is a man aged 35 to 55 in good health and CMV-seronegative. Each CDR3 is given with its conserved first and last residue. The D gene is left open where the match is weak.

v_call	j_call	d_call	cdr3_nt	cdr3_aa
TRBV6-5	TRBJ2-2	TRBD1	TGTGCCAGCAGTTACTGGACAGGGTTAACCGGGGAGCTGTTTTTT	CASSYWTGLTGELFF
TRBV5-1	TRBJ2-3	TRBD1	TGCGCCAGCAGCGCCACAGGGGCCGATACGCAGTATTTT	CASSATGADTQYF
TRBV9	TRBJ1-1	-	TGTGCCAGCAGCGTAGCCGGGGACACTGAAGCTTTCTTT	CASSVAGDTEAFF
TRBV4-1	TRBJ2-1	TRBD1	TGCGCCAGCAGCCAAGCCCATCGGACAGGGGGCGTAAATGAGCAGTTCTTC	CASSQAHRTGGVNEQFF
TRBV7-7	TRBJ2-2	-	TGTGCTATCCATTTCTCCGGGTCCCCGAACACCGGGGAGCTGTTTTTT	CAIHFSGSPNTGELFF
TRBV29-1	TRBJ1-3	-	TGCAGCGCCTCAGTCAATTCTGGAAACACCATATATTTT	CSASVNSGNTIYF
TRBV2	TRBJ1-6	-	TGTGCCAGCACAGCCTACAGCTCCTATAATTCACCCCTCCACTTT	CASTAYSSYNSPLHF
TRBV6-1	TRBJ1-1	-	TGTGCCAGCAGTGAGCAGTCCGGCAGGCGGAACACTGAAGCTTTCTTT	CASSEQSGRRNTEAFF
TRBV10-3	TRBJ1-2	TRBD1	TGTGCCACGCACAACAGGGGCCTCAACTATGGCTACACCTTC	CATHNRGLNYGYTF
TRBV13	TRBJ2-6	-	TGTGCCAGCAGCTCCCGCAGGGGTGTGCCTGGGGCCAACGTCCTGACTTTC	CASSSRRGVPGANVLTF
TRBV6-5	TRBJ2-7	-	TGTGCCAGCAGGACACATCCCGAATACGAGCAGTACTTC	CASRTHPEYEQYF
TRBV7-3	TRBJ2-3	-	TGTGCCAGCAGCTTAAGATCGGGTAGCACAGATACGCAGTATTTT	CASSLRSGSTDTQYF
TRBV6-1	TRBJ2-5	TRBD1	TGTGCCAGCAGTGAAATTCAGATTGGACAGGGGAATCGAGAGACCCAGTACTTC	CASSEIQIGQGNRETQYF
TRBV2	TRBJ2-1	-	TGTGCCAGCAGTGAGGATAGGCAGGGCTACAATGAGCAGTTCTTC	CASSEDRQGYNEQFF
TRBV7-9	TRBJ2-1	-	TGTGCCAGCAGCCGCGGGGACTCCTACAATGAGCAGTTCTTC	CASSRGDSYNEQFF
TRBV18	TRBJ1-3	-	TGTGCCAGCTCACCCCAGAACTCTGGAAACACCATATATTTT	CASSPQNSGNTIYF
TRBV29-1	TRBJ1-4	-	TGCAGCGTTGCCCCCGCTAATGAAAAACTGTTTTTT	CSVAPANEKLFF
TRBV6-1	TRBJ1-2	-	TGTGCCAGCAGTGAAGGGGCAAACTTTTATGGCTACACCTTC	CASSEGANFYGYTF
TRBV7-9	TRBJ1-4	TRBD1	TGTGCCAGCAGCTCGGGGACAGGGGCGCGGGAGGAAAAACTGTTTTTT	CASSSGTGAREEKLFF
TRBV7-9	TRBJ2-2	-	TGTGCCAGCAGCTTAGTTCTGGCGGTTGAAGGGGAGCTGTTTTTT	CASSLVLAVEGELFF
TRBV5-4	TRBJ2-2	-	TGTGCCAGCAGCTTGGGCGGGCGATTAACCGGGGAGCTGTTTTTT	CASSLGGRLTGELFF
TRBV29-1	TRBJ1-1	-	TGCAGCGTTGTAGGGGGGGGGACTGAAGCTTTCTTT	CSVVGGGTEAFF
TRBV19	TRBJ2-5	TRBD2	TGTGCCAGTACCCACACGGGACTAGCGGGGAAGGAGACCCAGTACTTC	CASTHTGLAGKETQYF
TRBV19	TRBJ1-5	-	TGTGCCAGTAGTATACAGAACAATCAGCCCCAGCATTTT	CASSIQNNQPQHF
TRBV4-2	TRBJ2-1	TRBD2	TGTGCCAGCAGCCAGGCTTCCGGGGGGGGCCTCAATGAGCAGTTCTTC	CASSQASGGGLNEQFF
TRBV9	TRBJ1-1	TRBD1	TGTGCCAGCAGCCCAGGGACAGGGGGAGAAGCTTTCTTT	CASSPGTGGEAFF
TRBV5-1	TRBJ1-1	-	TGCGCCAGCAGCCCCCAGACAGGTAACACTGAAGCTTTCTTT	CASSPQTGNTEAFF
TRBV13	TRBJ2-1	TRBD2	TGTGCCAGCAGCGCCCCTAGCGGGGGATCTGTGGATGAGCAGTTCTTC	CASSAPSGGSVDEQFF
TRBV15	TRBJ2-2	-	TGTGCCACCAGCAGGGACTTAACCGGGGAGCTGTTTTTT	CATSRDLTGELFF
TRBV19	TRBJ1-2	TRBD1	TGTGCCAGTAGTACGTCGACAGGGGGCGGGTATGGCTACACCTTC	CASSTSTGGGYGYTF
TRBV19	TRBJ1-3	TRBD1	TGTGCCAGTAGTATCGAGGGGGCGCCTGGAAACACCATATATTTT	CASSIEGAPGNTIYF
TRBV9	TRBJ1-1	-	TGTGCCAGCAGGGGGAGGGTCGACACTGAAGCTTTCTTT	CASRGRVDTEAFF
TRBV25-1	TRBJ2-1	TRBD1	TGTGCCAGCAGTGAATTAGGGACAGGGGGATACAATGAGCAGTTCTTC	CASSELGTGGYNEQFF
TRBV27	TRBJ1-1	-	TGTGCCAGCAGCCAACCGGGGGGTGGGGACACTGAAGCTTTCTTT	CASSQPGGGDTEAFF
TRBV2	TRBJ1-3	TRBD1	TGTGCCAGCAGAAAGGACAGGCTTGGAAACACCATATATTTT	CASRKDRLGNTIYF
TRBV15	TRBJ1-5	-	TGTGCCACCAGCAGAGATCTTAGCAATCAGCCCCAGCATTTT	CATSRDLSNQPQHF
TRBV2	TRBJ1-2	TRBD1	TGTGCCAGCAGGAGAGACAGGGGAGGTCCCCATGGCTACACCTTC	CASRRDRGGPHGYTF
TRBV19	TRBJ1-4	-	TGTGCCAGTAGCGAGGACACAACCGGGGAAAAACTGTTTTTT	CASSEDTTGEKLFF
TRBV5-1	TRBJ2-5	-	TGCGCCAGCAGCTTGGCCTCTAGCGTGCAAGAGACCCAGTACTTC	CASSLASSVQETQYF
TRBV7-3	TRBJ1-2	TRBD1	TGTGCCAGCAGCCCGGGACAGGGTGCTGGCTACACCTTC	CASSPGQGAGYTF
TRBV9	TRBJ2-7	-	TGTGCCAGCAGCGTAGCTACAGGAGGGTACTACGAGCAGTACTTC	CASSVATGGYYEQYF
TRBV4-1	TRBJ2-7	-	TGCGCCAGCAGCCAAGCTGGAGGCCCAGTATCCTCCTACGAGCAGTACTTC	CASSQAGGPVSSYEQYF